Below are 26 T cell receptor beta chains sequenced from a single sample in a study of blood T cell repertoires in COVID-19. The repertoire was sequenced with immunoSEQ multiplex PCR; TCRdb's copy has only in-frame clones and lacks some. This table has approximately 220,000 clones, 65% to 85% appearing once. Sequencing used peripheral blood. Source of these receptors: a woman at least 80 years old with acute or convalescent COVID-19.

CDR3 loop: CASSQSRGTGELFF. As DNA, the CDR3 is TGTGCCAGCAGCCAGTCCAGGGGCACCGGGGAGCTGTTTTTT. This chain joins TRBV3-1 (or the pseudogene TRBV3-2) and TRBJ2-2, with D perhaps TRBD1 (6 bases). The CDR3 consists of 14 residues. Trimming took off 3 bases at V and 4 bases at J, with 9 bases between the two ends. Germline values: CDR1 LGHDT, CDR2 YNNKEL (reference sequence).

J is TRBJ1-3 and V is TRBV5-5, with D unresolved. CDR1 and CDR2 from the germline V gene are SGHKS and YYEKEE (reference sequence). The length of the CDR3 is 15 residues. The ends were cut back, 4 bases at V and 3 bases at J, with 14 bases in the middle. CDR3 coding DNA: TGTGCCAGCAGCGTCGGAAGGGAGTTTGGAAACACCATATATTTT. Encoded protein: CASSVGREFGNTIYF.

The chain carries TRBV4-1 and TRBJ1-1; the match to TRBD1 covers 9 bases. J lost 11 bases, V lost 4 bases, and 14 bases had no gene match. CDR1 and CDR2 from the germline V gene are MGHRA and YSYEKL. This CDR3 comprises 15 residues. The CDR3 DNA reads TGCGCCAGCAGCCGGAAAACAGGGGGCGCCGGGGACGCTTTCTTT. Translated: CASSRKTGGAGDAFF.

V is TRBV10-2 and J is TRBJ2-7; 10 nucleotides align to TRBD2. CDR1 and CDR2 from the germline V gene are WSHSY and SAAADI. This CDR3 contains 14 residues. V lost 7 bases, J lost 1 base, and 4 bases stayed unmatched. The CDR3 sequence: CASKREGQSYEQYF. CDR3 sequence (DNA): TGCGCCAGCAAGCGGGAGGGCCAGTCCTACGAGCAGTACTTC.

The V and J genes are TRBV11-3 and TRBJ2-5, with a weak D call TRBD2 (5 bases). The length of the CDR3 is 15 residues. Germline V gene data show CDR1 as SGHNT and CDR2 as YENEEA. V lost 4 bases and J lost 1, with 13 bases in between. CDR3 region: CASSSPVGVQETQYF. DNA of the CDR3: TGTGCCAGCAGCTCCCCAGTCGGGGTCCAAGAGACCCAGTACTTC.

This chain connects TRBV6-2 or TRBV6-3 to TRBJ1-1; TRBD1 is a possible D gene (6 bases). The CDR3 covers 13 residues. V lost 5 bases and J lost 4, with 11 bases in between. Looked up from germline, CDR1 is MNHEY and CDR2 is SVGEGT. The CDR3 DNA follows: TGTGCCAGCAGTGGAGACAGGTTCACTGAAGCTTTCTTT. Protein sequence: CASSGDRFTEAFF.

The rearrangement uses TRBV27 and TRBJ2-2; 8 nucleotides line up with TRBD2. Trimming took 3 bases from V and 3 from J; bases not matched to a gene: 3. Per the germline V gene, CDR1 is MNHEY and CDR2 is SMNVEV (reference sequence). This CDR3 is built from 15 residues. The CDR3 DNA follows: TGTGCCAGCAGTTTTCCCGGGGGGGACACCGGGGAGCTGTTTTTT. The encoded protein is CASSFPGGDTGELFF.

CDR3 sequence (DNA): TGTGCCAGCAGCTTGCTCGGGGGGGCTGGTTCACCCCTCCACTTT. This sequence encodes CASSLLGGAGSPLHF. The chain recombines TRBV5-8 with TRBJ1-6; a possible D gene is TRBD1 (6 bases). V was pared by 1 base and J by 9 bases, with 14 bases between. The CDR3 loop spans 15 amino acids. Germline V gene lookup returns CDR1 SGHTS and CDR2 YDEGEE.

The chain couples TRBV9 to TRBJ2-5; TRBD2 agrees at 11 bases. The CDR3 length is 16 residues. Looked up from germline, CDR1 is SGDLS and CDR2 is YYNGEE. V lost 3 bases, J lost 5 bases, and 9 bases stayed unmatched. CDR3: CASSAVAGGPGETQYF. Written as DNA, the CDR3 is TGTGCCAGCAGCGCAGTAGCGGGAGGGCCTGGGGAGACCCAGTACTTC.

The V and J genes are TRBV6-5 and TRBJ2-1; D gene uncertain. Trimming stripped 2 bases from V and 0 bases from J, with 5 bases between. CDR3 length: 14 amino acids. CDR1 is MNHEY and CDR2 is SVGAGI in the germline V gene. CDR3 DNA: TGTGCCAGCAGTTACAGGAGCTCCTACAATGAGCAGTTCTTC. As protein: CASSYRSSYNEQFF.

This chain joins TRBV6-5 and TRBJ1-1; 9 bases fit TRBD1. The CDR3 consists of 14 residues. Germline V lookup: CDR1 MNHEY, CDR2 SVGAGI. V dropped 5 bases and J dropped 8; count of bases not matched to a gene: 9. CDR3 protein: CASSPGQGKGEAFF. CDR3 in DNA: TGTGCCAGCAGTCCCGGACAGGGGAAAGGGGAAGCTTTCTTT.

The chain is built from TRBV7-9 and TRBJ1-2; 7 nucleotides align to TRBD1. V shed 3 bases and J 2 bases; nucleotides not matched to a gene: 9. The CDR3 is 16 amino acids. Germline CDR1 and CDR2: SEHNR and FQNEAQ (reference sequence). The CDR3 DNA reads TGTGCCAGCAGCTTGAACCGGGACAGTGAGAACTATGGCTACACCTTC. This translates into CASSLNRDSENYGYTF.

The rearrangement uses TRBV7-3 and TRBJ1-1; unclear D gene. The V end was cut by 0 bases, the J end by 1 base, with 9 bases between. Per the germline V gene, CDR1 is SGHTA and CDR2 is FQGTGA. The CDR3 is 15 residues long. CDR3 protein: CASSLTGTGNTEAFF. As DNA, the CDR3 is TGTGCCAGCAGCTTAACAGGTACGGGGAACACTGAAGCTTTCTTT.

This chain connects TRBV24-1 to TRBJ2-5; the match to TRBD1 covers 9 bases. This CDR3 comprises 16 residues. With V trimmed by 6 bases and J by 4 bases, 11 bases remained unmatched. Germline assignment: CDR1 KGHDR and CDR2 SFDVKD. DNA for the CDR3: TGTGCCACCAGTCCAGCCCTGGGACAGGGAGGAGAGACCCAGTACTTC. Its protein is CATSPALGQGGETQYF.

The chain employs TRBV19 and TRBJ1-1; a weak D match, TRBD1 (6 bases). Germline V CDR1 and CDR2: LNHDA, SQIVND (reference sequence). The CDR3 is made up of 15 amino acids. V lost 7 bases and J 0 bases, leaving 15 bases between the germline ends. CDR3 in DNA: TGTGCCAGTACCCCGGGGGGCAAGTTGAACACTGAAGCTTTCTTT. Protein sequence: CASTPGGKLNTEAFF.

This chain joins TRBV19 and TRBJ1-5; D is unclear. Germline CDR1 LNHDA, CDR2 SQIVND (reference sequence). V was clipped by 6 bases and J by 7 bases, with 13 bases between them. This CDR3 has 13 amino acids. The CDR3 spells CASREVGAQPQHF. In DNA, the CDR3 is TGTGCCAGTAGAGAAGTGGGAGCCCAGCCCCAGCATTTT.

The rearrangement joins TRBV7-3 to TRBJ2-3, with a possible D match to TRBD2 (6 bases). Trimming stripped 2 bases from V and 0 bases from J, with 9 bases between. CDR3 size: 15 residues. The germline V gene has CDR1 SGHTA and CDR2 FQGTGA. CDR3 bases: TGTGCCAGCAGCTTAGGCGGGGCTAGCACAGATACGCAGTATTTT. It is translated as CASSLGGASTDTQYF.

The chain is built from TRBV15 and TRBJ1-2, with a tentative D call TRBD1 (6 bases). Germline-derived CDR1 and CDR2 are LNHNV and YYDKDF (reference sequence). Trimming took off 8 bases at V and 4 bases at J, with 20 bases between the two ends. The CDR3 has 15 residues. CDR3 in amino acids: CATWPGEGGSYGYTF. The CDR3 DNA is TGTGCCACCTGGCCGGGTGAGGGGGGGAGCTATGGCTACACCTTC.

The chain uses TRBV6-1 and TRBJ1-1; 7 nucleotides line up with TRBD1. Germline CDR1 reads MNHNS; CDR2 reads SASEGT. V shed 3 bases and J 3 bases; nucleotides not matched to a gene: 1. The CDR3 covers 13 residues. CDR3 sequence: CASSDQGDTEAFF. The CDR3 DNA follows: TGTGCCAGCAGTGACCAGGGGGACACTGAAGCTTTCTTT.

The rearrangement links TRBV25-1 to TRBJ1-1; weak D call: TRBD1 (6 bases). There are 13 residues in the CDR3. Germline V gene lookup returns CDR1 MGHDK and CDR2 SYGVNS. The V gene lost 4 bases and the J gene lost 3 bases, with 9 bases spanning the gap. CDR3 DNA: TGTGCCAGCAGTGTACAGGGTCACACTGAAGCTTTCTTT. Translation: CASSVQGHTEAFF.

The rearrangement uses TRBV4-3 and TRBJ1-4; D perhaps matches TRBD1 (5 bases). With 3 bases removed from V and 0 bases from J, the gap between germline ends came to 8 bases. The CDR3 contains 15 residues. The germline gives CDR1 LGHNA, CDR2 YSLEER. CDR3 sequence: CASSHGGATNEKLFF. For the CDR3, the DNA is TGCGCCAGCAGCCATGGAGGGGCAACTAATGAAAAACTGTTTTTT.

CDR3: CASCLGGQETQYF. Written as DNA, the CDR3 is TGTGCCAGCTGTCTCGGAGGGCAAGAGACCCAGTACTTC. The V call is TRBV19, the J call TRBJ2-5, with D perhaps matching TRBD2 (6 bases). The CDR3 runs to 13 residues. Trimming shortened V by 9 bases and J by 2 bases, and 13 bases separated the two germline ends. Germline V gene sequence: CDR1 LNHDA, CDR2 SQIVND (reference sequence).

J is TRBJ2-7 and V is TRBV7-9, with TRBD2 matching over 9 bases. The germline gives CDR1 SEHNR, CDR2 FQNEAQ (reference sequence). The CDR3 has 14 residues. J was trimmed by 0 bases and V by 8 bases; bases with no gene match: 5. The CDR3 sequence: CASGSSGISYEQYF. In DNA, the CDR3 is TGTGCCAGCGGCTCTAGCGGGATCTCCTACGAGCAGTACTTC.

The chain couples TRBV21-1 to TRBJ2-7; TRBD2, the table's D call, lacks a check against the DNA. TRBV21-1 is a pseudogene segment. CDR3 size: 11 residues. CDR3 DNA: TGTGCCAGCAGCAACTCGAGGGAGCAGTACTTC. This translates into CASSNSREQYF.

This clone was recorded a few times. The J gene is TRBJ1-1, the V gene TRBV11-1; D may be TRBD1 (6 bases). Trimming stripped 2 bases from V and 3 bases from J, with 10 bases between. This CDR3 comprises 14 residues. CDR1 is SGHAT, CDR2 FQDESV, per germline (reference sequence). DNA for the CDR3: TGTGCCAGCAGCTTACAGGGGACGTACACTGAAGCTTTCTTT. Amino acid sequence: CASSLQGTYTEAFF.

This clone was seen only once. The chain employs TRBV30 and TRBJ2-5; 9 bases align to TRBD2. V lost 0 bases to trimming and J lost 0 bases; unmatched junction nucleotides: 5. The CDR3 spans 16 residues. CDR1 GTSNPN and CDR2 SVGIG come from the germline V gene (reference sequence). The CDR3 spells CAWSVQTSGHQETQYF. The CDR3 bases are TGTGCCTGGAGTGTACAGACTAGCGGCCACCAAGAGACCCAGTACTTC. The whole variable domain, remainder taken from reference TRBV30 and TRBJ2-5, is SQTIHQWPATLVQPVGSPLSLECTVEGTSNPNLYWYRQAAGRGLQLLFYSVGIGQISSEVPQNLSASRPQDRQFILSSKKLLLSDSGFYLCAWSVQTSGHQETQYFGPGTRLLVL.